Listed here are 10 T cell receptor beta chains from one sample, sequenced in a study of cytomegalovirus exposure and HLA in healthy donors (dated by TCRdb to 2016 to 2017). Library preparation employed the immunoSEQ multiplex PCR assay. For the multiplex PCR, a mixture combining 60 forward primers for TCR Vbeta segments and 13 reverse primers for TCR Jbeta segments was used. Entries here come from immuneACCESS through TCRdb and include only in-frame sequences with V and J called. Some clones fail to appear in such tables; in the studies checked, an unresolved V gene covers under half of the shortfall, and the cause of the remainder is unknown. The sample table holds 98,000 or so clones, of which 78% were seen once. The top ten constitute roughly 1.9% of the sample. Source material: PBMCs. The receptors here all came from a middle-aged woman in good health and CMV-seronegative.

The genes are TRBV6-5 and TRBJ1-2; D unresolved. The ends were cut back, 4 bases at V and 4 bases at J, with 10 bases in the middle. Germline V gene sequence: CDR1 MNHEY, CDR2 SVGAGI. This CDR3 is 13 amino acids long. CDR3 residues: CASSFGRTYGYTF. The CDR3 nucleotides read TGTGCCAGCAGTTTCGGGAGGACCTATGGCTACACCTTC.

The DNA of the CDR3 is TGCGCCAGCAGCCAAGATCCCCCTCGGACTAGCGGGTTCTACGAGCAGTACTTC. It encodes CASSQDPPRTSGFYEQYF. The V and J genes are TRBV4-1 and TRBJ2-7, with 11 bases identical to TRBD2. CDR1 and CDR2 (germline): MGHRA, YSYEKL. CDR3 length: 18 residues. V shed 0 bases, J shed 3 bases, and the junction held 10 bases outside the gene matches.

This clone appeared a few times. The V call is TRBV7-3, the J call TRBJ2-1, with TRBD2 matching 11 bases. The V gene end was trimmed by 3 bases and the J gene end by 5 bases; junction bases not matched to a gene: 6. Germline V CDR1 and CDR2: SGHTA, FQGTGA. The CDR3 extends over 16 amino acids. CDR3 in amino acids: CASSFLPSGGNNEQFF. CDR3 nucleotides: TGTGCCAGCAGCTTCCTCCCTAGCGGGGGGAACAATGAGCAGTTCTTC.

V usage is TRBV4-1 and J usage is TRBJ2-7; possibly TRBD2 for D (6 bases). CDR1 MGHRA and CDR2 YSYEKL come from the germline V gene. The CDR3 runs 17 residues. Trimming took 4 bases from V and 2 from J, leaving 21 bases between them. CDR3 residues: CASSPDESPGLTYEQYF. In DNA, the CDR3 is TGCGCCAGCAGCCCAGACGAGTCCCCGGGACTTACCTACGAGCAGTACTTC.

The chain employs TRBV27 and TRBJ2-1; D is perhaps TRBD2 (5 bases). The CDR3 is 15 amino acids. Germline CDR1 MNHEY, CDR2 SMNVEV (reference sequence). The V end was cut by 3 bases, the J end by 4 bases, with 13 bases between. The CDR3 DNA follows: TGTGCCAGCAGTTTGGCCAGCGGCCTATACAATGAGCAGTTCTTC. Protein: CASSLASGLYNEQFF.

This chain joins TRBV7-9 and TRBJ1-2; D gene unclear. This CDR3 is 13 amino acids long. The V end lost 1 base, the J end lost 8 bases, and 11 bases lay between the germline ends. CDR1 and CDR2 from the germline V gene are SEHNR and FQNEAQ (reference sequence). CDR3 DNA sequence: TGTGCCAGCAGCTTAGACAGCACCCGGGGCTACACCTTC. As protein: CASSLDSTRGYTF.

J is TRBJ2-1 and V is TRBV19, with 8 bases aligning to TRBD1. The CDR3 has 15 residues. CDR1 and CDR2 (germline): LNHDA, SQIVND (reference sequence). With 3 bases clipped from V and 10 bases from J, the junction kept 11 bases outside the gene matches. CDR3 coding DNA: TGTGCCAGTAGTATGTTGACAGGGGAATTTTCCGAGCAGTTCTTC. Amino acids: CASSMLTGEFSEQFF.

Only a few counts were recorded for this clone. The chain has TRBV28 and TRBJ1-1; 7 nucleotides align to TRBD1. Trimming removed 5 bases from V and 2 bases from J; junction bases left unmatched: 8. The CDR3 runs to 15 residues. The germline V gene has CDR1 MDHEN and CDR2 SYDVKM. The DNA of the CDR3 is TGTGCCAGCAGTACCATGACAGGGTCAAACACTGAAGCTTTCTTT. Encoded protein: CASSTMTGSNTEAFF.

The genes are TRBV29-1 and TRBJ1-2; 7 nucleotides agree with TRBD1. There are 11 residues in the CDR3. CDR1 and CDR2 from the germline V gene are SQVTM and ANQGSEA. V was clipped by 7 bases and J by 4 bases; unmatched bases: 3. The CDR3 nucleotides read TGCAGCGCTTGGGACAGCTATGGCTACACCTTC. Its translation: CSAWDSYGYTF. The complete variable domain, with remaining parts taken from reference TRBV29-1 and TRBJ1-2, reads SAVISQKPSRDICQRGTSLTIQCQVDSQVTMMFWYRQQPGQSLTLIATANQGSEATYESGFVIDKFPISRPNLTFSTLTVSNMSPEDSSIYLCSAWDSYGYTFGSGTRLTVV.

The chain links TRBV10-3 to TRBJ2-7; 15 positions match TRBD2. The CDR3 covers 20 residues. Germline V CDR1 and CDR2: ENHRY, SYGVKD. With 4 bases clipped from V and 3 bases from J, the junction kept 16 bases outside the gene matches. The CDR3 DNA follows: TGTGCCATCAGTGGGGAGAATGGACTAGCGGGAGGGCCCAACCTCTACGAGCAGTACTTC. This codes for CAISGENGLAGGPNLYEQYF.